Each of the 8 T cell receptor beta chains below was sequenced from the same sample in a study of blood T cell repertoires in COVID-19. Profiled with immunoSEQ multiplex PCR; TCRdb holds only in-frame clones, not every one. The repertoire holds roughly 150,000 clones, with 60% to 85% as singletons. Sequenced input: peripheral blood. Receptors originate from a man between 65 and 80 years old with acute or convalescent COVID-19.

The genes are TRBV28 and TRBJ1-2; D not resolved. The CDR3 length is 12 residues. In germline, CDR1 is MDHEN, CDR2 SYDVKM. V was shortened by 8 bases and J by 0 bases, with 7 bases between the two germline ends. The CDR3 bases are TGTGCCAGCCAAGAGACTAACTATGGCTACACCTTC. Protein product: CASQETNYGYTF.

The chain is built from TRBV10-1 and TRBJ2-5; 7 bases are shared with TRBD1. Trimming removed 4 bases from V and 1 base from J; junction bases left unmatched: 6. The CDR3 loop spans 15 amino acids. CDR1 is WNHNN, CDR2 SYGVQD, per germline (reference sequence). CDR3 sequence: CASSVGQIPQETQYF. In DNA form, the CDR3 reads TGCGCCAGCAGTGTGGGACAGATCCCCCAAGAGACCCAGTACTTC.

As DNA, the CDR3 is TGTGCCAGCAGCTTTATGCGAGGGGGCACTGAAGCTTTCTTT. Its translation is CASSFMRGGTEAFF. The chain has TRBV11-2 and TRBJ1-1; D perhaps matches TRBD1 (6 bases). The CDR3 is 14 amino acids. Germline-derived CDR1 and CDR2 are SGHAT and FQNNGV. V was cut by 3 bases and J by 4 bases, with 12 bases left in between. Combining the CDR3 with reference TRBV11-2 and TRBJ1-1 gives the whole variable domain EAGVAQSPRYKIIEKRQSVAFWCNPISGHATLYWYQQILGQGPKLLIQFQNNGVVDDSQLPKDRFSAERLKGVDSTLKIQPAKLEDSAVYLCASSFMRGGTEAFFGQGTRLTVV.

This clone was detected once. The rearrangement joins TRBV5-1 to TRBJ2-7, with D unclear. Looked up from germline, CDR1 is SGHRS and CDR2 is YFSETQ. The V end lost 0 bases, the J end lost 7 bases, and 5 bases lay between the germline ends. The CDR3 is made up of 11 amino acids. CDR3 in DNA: TGCGCCAGCAGCTTGGCCCTAGAGCAGTACTTC. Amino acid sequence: CASSLALEQYF.

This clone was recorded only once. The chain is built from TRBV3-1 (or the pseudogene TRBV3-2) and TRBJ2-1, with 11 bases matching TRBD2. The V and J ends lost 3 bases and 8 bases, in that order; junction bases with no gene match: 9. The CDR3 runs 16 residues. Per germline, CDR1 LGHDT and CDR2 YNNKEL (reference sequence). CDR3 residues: CASSQHVAGGPYEQFF. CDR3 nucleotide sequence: TGTGCCAGCAGCCAGCACGTAGCGGGAGGGCCCTATGAGCAGTTCTTC.

The CDR3 DNA reads TGTGCCAGCAGCCCCATAGTGGTCGATGAGCAGTTCTTC. Its translation: CASSPIVVDEQFF. V usage is TRBV3-1 (or the pseudogene TRBV3-2) and J usage is TRBJ2-1; D remains ambiguous. Trimming left V 4 bases short and J 8 bases short, with 12 bases between. CDR1 is LGHDT and CDR2 is YNNKEL in the germline V gene (reference sequence). The CDR3 covers 13 residues.

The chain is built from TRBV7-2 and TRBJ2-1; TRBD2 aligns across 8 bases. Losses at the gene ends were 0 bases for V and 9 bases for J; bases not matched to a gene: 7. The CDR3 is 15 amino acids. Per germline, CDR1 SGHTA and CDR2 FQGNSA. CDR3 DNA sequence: TGTGCCAGCAGCTTAGCAATCGGGAGGGATAGTGAGCAGTTCTTC. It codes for CASSLAIGRDSEQFF.

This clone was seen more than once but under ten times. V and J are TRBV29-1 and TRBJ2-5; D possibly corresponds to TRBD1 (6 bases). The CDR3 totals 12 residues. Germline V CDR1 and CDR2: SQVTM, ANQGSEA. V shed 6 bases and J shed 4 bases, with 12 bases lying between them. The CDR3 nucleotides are TGCAGCGTCTTGACAGGAGGAGAGACCCAGTACTTC. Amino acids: CSVLTGGETQYF.